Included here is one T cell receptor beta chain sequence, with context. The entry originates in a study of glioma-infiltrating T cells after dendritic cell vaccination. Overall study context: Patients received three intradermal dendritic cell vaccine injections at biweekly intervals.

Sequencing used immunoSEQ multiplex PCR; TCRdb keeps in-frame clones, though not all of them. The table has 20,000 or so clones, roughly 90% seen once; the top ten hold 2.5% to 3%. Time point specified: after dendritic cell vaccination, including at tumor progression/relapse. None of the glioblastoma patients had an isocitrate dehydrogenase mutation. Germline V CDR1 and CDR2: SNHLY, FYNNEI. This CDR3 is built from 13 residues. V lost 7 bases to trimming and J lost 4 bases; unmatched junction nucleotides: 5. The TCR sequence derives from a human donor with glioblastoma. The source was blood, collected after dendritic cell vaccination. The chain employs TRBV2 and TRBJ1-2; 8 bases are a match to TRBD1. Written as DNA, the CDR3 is TGTGCCAGCACCTCAACAGGGGGCTATGGCTACACCTTC. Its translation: CASTSTGGYGYTF.